This note documents a single TCR beta chain sequence. Its antigen is as yet unknown. Genomic DNA was employed as the template in profiling TCR beta VDJ and CDR3. TCRdb reprocessed the reads with MiXCR, giving one entry per CDR3 protein. The data contain 40,000 to 45,000 distinct CDR3 sequences, about two thirds of them singletons. The data were taken from a study of CD8+CD57+ T cells in acquired aplastic anemia. CDR3 length: 17 residues. Study results and limitations: Overlap between patients and controls comprised roughly 30 CD8+ CDR3 sequences.

This clonotype was sampled from a human donor in good health, serving as a control. This rearrangement joins TRBV12-3 or TRBV12-4 to TRBJ2-5; 14 bases are a match to TRBD2. The DNA matches TRBJ2-1 better at its end, which makes the J call doubtful. Sequenced: sorted CD4+, CD8+, or CD8+CD57+ T cells (not recorded which) from PBMCs. The CDR3, as DNA: TGTGCCAGCAGTTTTTTCGGTCGACTAGCGGGAGGGACTGAGCAGTTCTTC. Protein product: CASSFFGRLAGGTEQFF.